Listed here are 5 T cell receptor beta chains from one sample, sequenced in a study of shared clonotypes between healthy human individuals. Libraries were prepared by immunoSEQ multiplex PCR; TCRdb keeps only in-frame clonotypes and omits some of them. The sample yields 150,000 to 200,000 clones, 80% to 95% seen once. Material: naive CD4+ T cells sorted from blood. Noted subset: CD45RA+ positively selected. The receptor set was obtained from a woman younger than 45 in good health.

The gene calls are TRBV27 and TRBJ2-7, with D perhaps TRBD2 (6 bases). The CDR3 totals 15 residues. With 4 bases removed from V and 6 bases from J, the gap between germline ends came to 19 bases. CDR1 is MNHEY and CDR2 is SMNVEV in the germline V gene (reference sequence). The CDR3 loop is CASSSDLDYPREQYF. Here the CDR3 DNA reads TGTGCCAGCAGTTCTGATCTGGACTATCCTCGCGAGCAGTACTTC.

The chain couples TRBV5-1 to TRBJ2-1, with TRBD2 matching over 11 bases. Germline V gene lookup returns CDR1 SGHRS and CDR2 YFSETQ. J gave up 4 bases and V 4 bases, and 7 bases lay outside the gene matches. CDR3 length equals 16 residues. CDR3 DNA: TGCGCCAGCAGCCCTTTAGCGGGAGGGCCTTACAATGAGCAGTTCTTC. It is translated as CASSPLAGGPYNEQFF.

The chain has TRBV6-6 and TRBJ1-1; D ambiguous. The V gene lost 2 bases and the J gene lost 2 bases, with 9 bases spanning the gap. The CDR3 contains 14 residues. Looked up from germline, CDR1 is MNHNY and CDR2 is SVGAGI (reference sequence). The DNA of the CDR3 is TGTGCCAGCAGTTACGGCCCGGGTAACACTGAAGCTTTCTTT. Its translation: CASSYGPGNTEAFF.

The chain uses TRBV4-1 and TRBJ2-6, with a weak D call TRBD1 (6 bases). Trimming took 5 bases from V and 1 from J, leaving 9 bases between them. Per germline, CDR1 MGHRA and CDR2 YSYEKL. The CDR3 covers 15 residues. The CDR3 coding sequence is TGCGCCAGCAGCGCCCAGGGGTCTGGGGCCAACGTCCTGACTTTC. Protein sequence: CASSAQGSGANVLTF.

This chain connects TRBV5-4 to TRBJ2-7, with 11 nucleotides matching TRBD2. Germline CDR1 is SGHNT and CDR2 is YYREEE (reference sequence). The J segment lost 7 bases and the V segment lost 1 base, leaving 7 bases of the junction unmatched. The CDR3 runs to 15 residues. The CDR3, as DNA: TGTGCCAGCAGCTTGTCACTAGCGGGAGTTCAGGAGCAGTACTTC. This codes for CASSLSLAGVQEQYF.